Listed here are 27 T cell receptor beta chains from one sample, sequenced in a study of a mutant IDH1 vaccine in newly diagnosed glioma. Assay used: immunoSEQ multiplex PCR; TCRdb lists only in-frame clones, some missing. Of 50,000 or so clones listed, around 84% are singletons. These receptors lack a known antigen. The sample's time point: week 5, during vaccination. Doses of 300 ug of mutant IDH1 20-mer peptide were given with topical imiquimod. The specimen comprised PBMCs, sampled from a glioma patient whose treatment included an IDH1 peptide vaccine. The receptors stem from a woman between 45 and 65 years old with glioma.

In its sample, this clone was seen once. The sample contains more than one DNA sequence encoding this CDR3. The genes are TRBV20-1 and TRBJ2-5; D gene unclear. Trimming left V 6 bases short and J 5 bases short, with 7 bases between. Per the germline V gene, CDR1 is DFQATT and CDR2 is SNEGSKA (reference sequence). The CDR3 loop spans 10 amino acids. The CDR3 is CSARWETQYF. In DNA, the CDR3 is TGCAGTGCCCGATGGGAGACCCAGTACTTC.

V usage is TRBV20-1 and J usage is TRBJ1-1, with D perhaps TRBD1 (5 bases). Between the trimmed V and J ends, which lost 3 bases and 5 bases, there was a span of 7 bases. The CDR3 runs 11 residues. CDR1 is DFQATT and CDR2 is SNEGSKA in the germline V gene (reference sequence). The chain's CDR3 is CSASWGTEAFF. CDR3 DNA: TGCAGTGCTAGTTGGGGGACTGAAGCTTTCTTT.

This sequence joins TRBV6-1 and TRBJ1-2, with D hard to call. V lost 7 bases, J lost 4 bases, and 16 bases lay in between. The V gene's germline CDR1 is MNHNS and CDR2 SASEGT. This CDR3 region has 14 residues. The CDR3 loop is CASTVWAFGYGYTF. In nucleotides, the CDR3 is TGTGCCAGCACGGTCTGGGCTTTTGGCTATGGCTACACCTTC.

V is TRBV9 and J is TRBJ2-3; D is possibly TRBD1 (6 bases). Deletions cut 5 bases from V and 2 bases from J, with 18 bases between. The CDR3 totals 16 residues. Germline CDR1 SGDLS, CDR2 YYNGEE. CDR3 sequence reads: CASSERGTGHTDTQYF. CDR3 DNA: TGTGCCAGCAGTGAAAGGGGGACGGGGCACACAGATACGCAGTATTTT.

This rearrangement joins TRBV2 to TRBJ2-7; 11 nucleotides line up with TRBD1. The CDR3 has 12 amino acids. The V gene end was trimmed by 6 bases and the J gene end by 6 bases; junction bases not matched to a gene: 1. Germline CDR1 and CDR2: SNHLY and FYNNEI. This CDR3 is CASRGQGGEQYF. In DNA form, the CDR3 reads TGTGCCAGCAGGGGACAGGGGGGCGAGCAGTACTTC.

This CDR3 reads CASTGTSGGLETQYF. The CDR3, as DNA: TGTGCCAGCACCGGGACTAGCGGGGGTCTGGAGACCCAGTACTTC. The V gene is TRBV9, the J gene TRBJ2-5, with 14 bases that match TRBD2. The J segment lost 5 bases and the V segment lost 6 bases, leaving 6 bases of the junction unmatched. The CDR3 has 15 residues. The germline CDR1 and CDR2 sequences are SGDLS and YYNGEE.

The V gene is TRBV5-6, the J gene TRBJ2-5; maybe TRBD1 (6 bases). Looked up from germline, CDR1 is SGHDT and CDR2 is YYEEEE. CDR3 length: 14 amino acids. V was trimmed by 3 bases and J by 5 bases, leaving 14 bases between them. CDR3 protein: CASSYGITGETQYF. The CDR3 DNA follows: TGTGCCAGCAGCTACGGGATCACAGGGGAGACCCAGTACTTC.

The chain has TRBV15 and TRBJ1-1; TRBD1 might be the D (5 bases). The ends were cut back, 1 base at V and 0 bases at J, with 6 bases in the middle. This CDR3 is built from 14 residues. CDR1 and CDR2 (germline): LNHNV, YYDKDF (reference sequence). In DNA, the CDR3 is TGTGCCACCAGCAGAGGGACACTGAACACTGAAGCTTTCTTT. This translates into CATSRGTLNTEAFF.

The J gene is TRBJ1-5, the V gene TRBV4-1; D might be TRBD1 (5 bases). Germline V CDR1 and CDR2: MGHRA, YSYEKL. The CDR3 runs 16 residues. V was pared by 4 bases and J by 1 base, with 14 bases between. The CDR3 loop reads CASSPIGGQSNQPQHF. CDR3 nucleotides: TGCGCCAGCAGCCCGATTGGGGGTCAGAGCAATCAGCCCCAGCATTTT.

The chain couples TRBV4-3 to TRBJ2-3, with D tentatively TRBD2 (5 bases). The CDR3 runs to 15 residues. Germline values: CDR1 LGHNA, CDR2 YSLEER. V lost 1 base to trimming and J lost 0 bases, with 8 bases between them. Here the CDR3 reads CASSQGGSSTDTQYF. The CDR3 bases are TGCGCCAGCAGCCAAGGAGGGTCTAGCACAGATACGCAGTATTTT.

The chain combines TRBV11-2 with TRBJ2-7; maybe TRBD1 (5 bases). Deletions cut 2 bases from V and 3 bases from J, with 5 bases between. CDR1 is SGHAT, CDR2 FQNNGV, per germline. This CDR3 has 12 residues. The CDR3 DNA is TGTGCCAGCAGCTTAACAGGCTACGAGCAGTACTTC. Translating gives CASSLTGYEQYF.

This chain uses TRBV10-1 with TRBJ1-5; D unclear. The length of the CDR3 is 13 residues. Per the germline V gene, CDR1 is WNHNN and CDR2 is SYGVQD (reference sequence). The ends were cut back, 6 bases at V and 0 bases at J, with 6 bases in the middle. CDR3 in amino acids: CASSQNSNQPQHF. For the CDR3, the DNA is TGCGCCAGCAGCCAGAATAGCAATCAGCCCCAGCATTTT.

The chain joins TRBV10-3 to TRBJ1-2; no clear D gene. The CDR3 is made up of 12 amino acids. The germline V gene has CDR1 ENHRY and CDR2 SYGVKD. Trimming shortened V by 7 bases and J by 4 bases, and 10 bases separated the two germline ends. CDR3 protein: CAIIGSGYGYTF. In nucleotides, the CDR3 is TGTGCCATCATTGGCAGTGGCTATGGCTACACCTTC.

CDR3 nucleotide sequence: TGTGCCAGCAGCCGTGGACAGGCCTACGAGCAGTACTTC. It specifies CASSRGQAYEQYF. The chain links TRBV7-6 to TRBJ2-7; 7 bases align to TRBD1. This CDR3 contains 13 residues. Germline CDR1 SGHVS, CDR2 FNYEAQ. The V and J ends lost 5 bases and 2 bases, in that order; junction bases with no gene match: 3.

In this sample, this clone turned up a few times. CDR3: CASSRGGFGGNEQFF. The CDR3 DNA reads TGTGCCAGCAGTCGCGGGGGATTCGGGGGGAATGAGCAGTTCTTC. The chain is built from TRBV6-5 and TRBJ2-1; 7 positions match TRBD2. V trimming: 5 bases; J trimming: 7 bases; junction bases outside the gene matches: 11. The germline gives CDR1 MNHEY, CDR2 SVGAGI. The CDR3 is 15 residues long.

The chain couples TRBV7-8 to TRBJ2-7, with 12 nucleotides matching TRBD2. The CDR3 extends over 14 amino acids. V shed 7 bases, J shed 6 bases, and the junction held 7 bases outside the gene matches. Per germline, CDR1 SGHVS and CDR2 FQNEAQ. Written as DNA, the CDR3 is TGTGCCAGCATCAAACCGGGACTAGCGGGCGAGCAGTACTTC. Its protein is CASIKPGLAGEQYF.

This sequence joins TRBV27 and TRBJ1-1, with 11 bases matching TRBD1. This CDR3 has 16 amino acids. V was pared by 2 bases and J by 1 base, with 3 bases of the junction left unmatched. CDR1 and CDR2 (germline): MNHEY, SMNVEV (reference sequence). The CDR3 loop reads CASSLRTGGANTEAFF. Written as DNA, the CDR3 is TGTGCCAGCAGTTTAAGGACAGGGGGCGCGAACACTGAAGCTTTCTTT.

This chain connects TRBV5-1 to TRBJ2-7; unclear D gene. The germline V and J ends were trimmed by 4 bases and 3 bases, with 5 bases remaining between them. The germline V gene encodes CDR1 SGHRS and CDR2 YFSETQ. The CDR3 has 11 residues. The CDR3 DNA reads TGCGCCAGCAGCCTTGACTACGAGCAGTACTTC. As protein: CASSLDYEQYF.

The chain is built from TRBV5-8 and TRBJ1-6; 9 nucleotides match TRBD1. CDR1 and CDR2 from the germline V gene are SGHTS and YDEGEE. Unmatched junction bases numbered 2, after V lost 3 bases and J lost 7 bases. The CDR3 has 14 amino acids. The CDR3, as DNA: TGTGCCAGCAGCTGGGGGACAGGGAATTCACCCCTCCACTTT. Its protein product is CASSWGTGNSPLHF. The variable domain in full, with the rest retrieved from reference TRBV5-8 and TRBJ1-6, is EAGVTQSPTHLIKTRGQQATLRCSPISGHTSVYWYQQALGLGLQFLLWYDEGEERNRGNFPPRFSGRQFPNYSSELNVNALELEDSALYLCASSWGTGNSPLHFGNGTRLTVT.

The chain employs TRBV30 and TRBJ1-3, with 8 bases lining up with TRBD1. In germline, CDR1 is GTSNPN, CDR2 SVGIG (reference sequence). The CDR3 extends over 12 amino acids. Trimming cost V 6 bases and J 4 bases; bases outside gene matches: 2. CDR3 DNA sequence: TGTGCCTGCAGGGGGCGCGGAAACACCATATATTTT. It encodes CACRGRGNTIYF.

The chain recombines TRBV27 with TRBJ2-5; no clear D gene. The CDR3 totals 12 residues. Germline values: CDR1 MNHEY, CDR2 SMNVEV (reference sequence). V lost 8 bases to trimming and J lost 5 bases, with 12 bases between them. The CDR3 reads CASSRPEETQYF. The CDR3 bases are TGTGCCAGCTCACGGCCCGAGGAGACCCAGTACTTC.

The V gene is TRBV30, the J gene TRBJ2-5; D remains unclear. V was pared by 6 bases and J by 2 bases, with 4 bases between. The length of the CDR3 is 10 residues. Germline CDR1 and CDR2: GTSNPN and SVGIG (reference sequence). DNA for the CDR3: TGTGCCTGCCTTCAAGAGACCCAGTACTTC. Translation: CACLQETQYF.

The CDR3 protein is CASSLGSVTGELFF. The CDR3 DNA sequence: TGTGCCAGCAGTTTAGGTTCGGTAACCGGGGAGCTGTTTTTT. The chain recombines TRBV28 with TRBJ2-2; D unresolved. CDR1 and CDR2 from the germline V gene are MDHEN and SYDVKM. V was trimmed by 2 bases and J by 5 bases, leaving 9 bases between them. The CDR3 is 14 amino acids.

The rearrangement joins TRBV27 to TRBJ2-5; 10 bases fit TRBD2. The CDR3 sequence is 16 residues long. V gave up 1 base and J gave up 7 bases; unmatched junction bases: 9. Per the germline V gene, CDR1 is MNHEY and CDR2 is SMNVEV (reference sequence). The CDR3 sequence is CASSLYSSGGGGTQYF. Here the CDR3 DNA reads TGTGCCAGCAGTTTATATTCCAGCGGGGGGGGCGGGACCCAGTACTTC.

The chain joins TRBV6-5 to TRBJ1-1; D is unresolved. V gave up 4 bases and J gave up 3 bases, with 12 bases separating them. Per germline, CDR1 MNHEY and CDR2 SVGAGI. The CDR3 length is 14 residues. In DNA, the CDR3 is TGTGCCAGCAGTTCCCTCGGGTTGGACACTGAAGCTTTCTTT. Translated, it gives CASSSLGLDTEAFF.

CDR3 in DNA: TGTGCCATCAGGGGTCAGGGAGACGAGCAGTACTTC. Translating gives CAIRGQGDEQYF. The V and J genes are TRBV10-3 and TRBJ2-7; TRBD1 or TRBD2 may be the D gene (5 bases each). CDR3 length equals 12 residues. V dropped 6 bases and J dropped 5 bases, with 11 bases sitting between them. Germline CDR1 is ENHRY and CDR2 is SYGVKD.

The rearrangement uses TRBV5-4 and TRBJ2-6, with D possibly being TRBD2 (7 bases). This CDR3 comprises 17 residues. In germline, CDR1 is SGHNT, CDR2 YYREEE (reference sequence). The germline V and J ends were trimmed by 2 bases and 0 bases, with 12 bases remaining between them. CDR3 in amino acids: CASSFGGRSSGANVLTF. The CDR3 region has the DNA TGTGCCAGCAGCTTCGGGGGGCGCAGCTCTGGGGCCAACGTCCTGACTTTC. Full variable domain (outside the CDR3, taken from reference TRBV5-4 and TRBJ2-6): ETGVTQSPTHLIKTRGQQVTLRCSSQSGHNTVSWYQQALGQGPQFIFQYYREEENGRGNFPPRFSGLQFPNYSSELNVNALELDDSALYLCASSFGGRSSGANVLTFGAGSRLTVL.